The rows below give T cell receptor beta chains drawn from one sample of a study of blood T cell repertoires in COVID-19. The assay was immunoSEQ multiplex PCR, and TCRdb's table has in-frame clones only and misses some. The sample gives 90,000 to 100,000 clones, approximately 88% of which show up once; 15% to 20% is in the top ten. Material: peripheral blood. These receptors came from a woman in her sixties or seventies with acute or convalescent COVID-19. Both conserved end residues are part of each CDR3. Fields, in order: clone size, J gene, D gene, V gene, CDR3 protein, CDR3 DNA. The D gene is left open where the match is weak. Not every row has a clone size; where given, it reads once, few, many or a size class.

clone size: -
J gene: TRBJ2-7
D gene: TRBD1
V gene: TRBV10-3
CDR3 protein: CATRQGGAPEQYF
CDR3 DNA: TGTGCCACTCGACAGGGGGGGGCTCCCGAGCAGTACTTC

clone size: -
J gene: TRBJ2-5
D gene: TRBD2
V gene: TRBV6-4
CDR3 protein: CASSDPISGGRLAQETQYF
CDR3 DNA: TGTGCCAGCAGTGACCCTATTAGCGGGGGGAGACTCGCCCAAGAGACCCAGTACTTC

clone size: -
J gene: TRBJ1-5
D gene: TRBD1
V gene: TRBV24-1
CDR3 protein: CATSDRGDQPQHF
CDR3 DNA: TGTGCCACCAGTGACAGGGGGGATCAGCCCCAGCATTTT

clone size: -
J gene: TRBJ2-1
D gene: TRBD2
V gene: TRBV11-2
CDR3 protein: CASRISTRGDEQFF
CDR3 DNA: TGTGCCAGCAGGATATCCACGCGGGGGGATGAGCAGTTCTTC

clone size: -
J gene: TRBJ2-5
D gene: TRBD1
V gene: TRBV5-1
CDR3 protein: CASSTGQGRKTQYF
CDR3 DNA: TGCGCCAGCAGCACGGGACAGGGTAGGAAGACCCAGTACTTC

clone size: many
J gene: TRBJ1-5
D gene: -
V gene: TRBV5-6
CDR3 protein: CASSQVDRADQPQHF
CDR3 DNA: TGTGCCAGCAGCCAAGTGGACAGAGCAGATCAGCCCCAGCATTTT

clone size: -
J gene: TRBJ1-2
D gene: TRBD1
V gene: TRBV5-1
CDR3 protein: CASSPNPGQGYGYTF
CDR3 DNA: TGCGCCAGCAGCCCGAACCCGGGACAGGGTTATGGCTACACCTTC

clone size: -
J gene: TRBJ1-2
D gene: TRBD1
V gene: TRBV2
CDR3 protein: CASTPSSLDRVRGYTF
CDR3 DNA: TGTGCCAGCACCCCCTCTTCCCTGGACAGGGTGAGAGGCTACACCTTC

clone size: once
J gene: TRBJ1-1
D gene: -
V gene: TRBV27
CDR3 protein: CASNTAGRHTEAFF
CDR3 DNA: TGTGCCAGCAATACCGCAGGGAGGCACACTGAAGCTTTCTTT

clone size: -
J gene: TRBJ2-1
D gene: TRBD2
V gene: TRBV5-1
CDR3 protein: CASSLGPGLAGLYNEQFF
CDR3 DNA: TGCGCCAGCAGCCTCGGACCGGGACTAGCGGGGTTGTACAATGAGCAGTTCTTC

clone size: -
J gene: TRBJ1-3
D gene: -
V gene: TRBV11-2
CDR3 protein: CASSRAGGSHSGNTIYF
CDR3 DNA: TGTGCCAGCAGTCGCGCGGGGGGCAGCCACTCTGGAAACACCATATATTTT

clone size: -
J gene: TRBJ2-3
D gene: TRBD2
V gene: TRBV25-1
CDR3 protein: CASSTGTSLSTDTQYF
CDR3 DNA: TGTGCCAGCAGTACCGGGACTAGCCTAAGCACAGATACGCAGTATTTT

clone size: once
J gene: TRBJ1-5
D gene: -
V gene: TRBV19
CDR3 protein: CASSIVAASNQPQHF
CDR3 DNA: TGTGCCAGTAGTATAGTGGCAGCGAGCAATCAGCCCCAGCATTTT

clone size: -
J gene: TRBJ1-1
D gene: -
V gene: TRBV7-6
CDR3 protein: CASSAITNRDTEAFF
CDR3 DNA: TGTGCCAGCAGCGCAATAACTAATCGGGACACTGAAGCTTTCTTT

clone size: -
J gene: TRBJ2-7
D gene: -
V gene: TRBV7-8
CDR3 protein: CASSRRGEQYF
CDR3 DNA: TGTGCCAGCAGCCGCCGGGGGGAGCAGTACTTC

clone size: few
J gene: TRBJ2-7
D gene: TRBD1
V gene: TRBV18
CDR3 protein: CASSPSGTGYPYEQYF
CDR3 DNA: TGTGCCAGCTCACCTTCCGGGACAGGGTACCCCTACGAGCAGTACTTC

clone size: -
J gene: TRBJ1-5
D gene: TRBD1
V gene: TRBV5-5
CDR3 protein: CASSPGQGGNQPQHF
CDR3 DNA: TGTGCCAGCAGCCCAGGACAGGGAGGCAATCAGCCCCAGCATTTT

clone size: -
J gene: TRBJ1-1
D gene: -
V gene: TRBV19
CDR3 protein: CASSIGAGMNTEAFF
CDR3 DNA: TGTGCCAGTAGTATAGGGGCAGGAATGAACACTGAAGCTTTCTTT

clone size: -
J gene: TRBJ2-2
D gene: -
V gene: TRBV6-5
CDR3 protein: CASSYSTGELFF
CDR3 DNA: TGTGCCAGCAGTTACTCGACAGGGGAGCTGTTTTTT

clone size: -
J gene: TRBJ1-2
D gene: TRBD1
V gene: TRBV19
CDR3 protein: CASSISGTGNSNYGYTF
CDR3 DNA: TGTGCCAGTAGTATCTCCGGGACAGGGAACTCTAACTATGGCTACACCTTC

clone size: -
J gene: TRBJ1-2
D gene: TRBD1
V gene: TRBV9
CDR3 protein: CASSAIRGHGYTF
CDR3 DNA: TGTGCCAGCAGCGCCATCAGGGGGCATGGCTACACCTTC

clone size: -
J gene: TRBJ1-1
D gene: -
V gene: TRBV5-1
CDR3 protein: CASSLGLTPNTEAFF
CDR3 DNA: TGCGCCAGCAGCTTGGGCCTGACTCCGAACACTGAAGCTTTCTTT

clone size: -
J gene: TRBJ2-2
D gene: -
V gene: TRBV4-1
CDR3 protein: CASSQRVPEGELFF
CDR3 DNA: TGCGCCAGCAGCCAGAGGGTACCTGAGGGGGAGCTGTTTTTT

clone size: -
J gene: TRBJ2-1
D gene: -
V gene: TRBV11-2
CDR3 protein: CASSLVRGLYNEQFF
CDR3 DNA: TGTGCCAGCAGCTTAGTGCGGGGGCTGTACAATGAGCAGTTCTTC

clone size: -
J gene: TRBJ1-5
D gene: -
V gene: TRBV5-1
CDR3 protein: CASSPGGRGMEPQHF
CDR3 DNA: TGCGCCAGCAGCCCGGGGGGGAGGGGCATGGAGCCCCAGCATTTT

clone size: -
J gene: TRBJ2-5
D gene: TRBD1
V gene: TRBV19
CDR3 protein: CASSLRQGRETQYF
CDR3 DNA: TGTGCCAGTAGTCTACGACAGGGTCGAGAGACCCAGTACTTC

clone size: -
J gene: TRBJ1-1
D gene: -
V gene: TRBV28
CDR3 protein: CASSQYGGGKDTEAFF
CDR3 DNA: TGTGCCAGCAGCCAATATGGGGGGGGGAAGGACACTGAAGCTTTCTTT

clone size: -
J gene: TRBJ1-5
D gene: TRBD1
V gene: TRBV19
CDR3 protein: CASHRGRVNQPQHF
CDR3 DNA: TGTGCCAGCCACAGGGGGCGGGTAAATCAGCCCCAGCATTTT

clone size: -
J gene: TRBJ1-1
D gene: -
V gene: TRBV5-1
CDR3 protein: CASSSNLRAWSHTEAFF
CDR3 DNA: TGCGCCAGCAGCTCCAACCTACGAGCGTGGAGCCACACTGAAGCTTTCTTT

clone size: -
J gene: TRBJ1-4
D gene: TRBD1
V gene: TRBV15
CDR3 protein: CATSRAGQPKNEKLFF
CDR3 DNA: TGTGCCACCAGCAGAGCGGGACAGCCTAAAAATGAAAAACTGTTTTTT

clone size: -
J gene: TRBJ2-3
D gene: -
V gene: TRBV18
CDR3 protein: CASSPEQGMRDTQYF
CDR3 DNA: TGTGCCAGCTCACCCGAACAGGGTATGAGAGATACGCAGTATTTT

clone size: -
J gene: TRBJ1-3
D gene: -
V gene: TRBV9
CDR3 protein: CASSATGSGNTIYF
CDR3 DNA: TGTGCCAGCAGCGCGACGGGCTCTGGAAACACCATATATTTT

clone size: -
J gene: TRBJ2-1
D gene: -
V gene: TRBV30
CDR3 protein: CAWRSRVLVEQFF
CDR3 DNA: TGTGCCTGGAGATCAAGAGTCTTAGTTGAGCAGTTCTTC

clone size: -
J gene: TRBJ2-1
D gene: -
V gene: TRBV6-1
CDR3 protein: CASSEGVEQFF
CDR3 DNA: TGTGCCAGCAGTGAAGGCGTTGAGCAGTTCTTC

clone size: once
J gene: TRBJ2-2
D gene: TRBD1
V gene: TRBV7-7
CDR3 protein: CASSPGQGGTGELFF
CDR3 DNA: TGTGCTAGCAGCCCTGGACAGGGCGGCACCGGGGAGCTGTTTTTT

clone size: -
J gene: TRBJ1-5
D gene: TRBD1
V gene: TRBV7-9
CDR3 protein: CASSLGQSDSNQPQHF
CDR3 DNA: TGTGCCAGCAGCTTGGGACAGTCAGATAGCAATCAGCCCCAGCATTTT

clone size: -
J gene: TRBJ2-7
D gene: TRBD2
V gene: TRBV5-1
CDR3 protein: CASSPTSGAYEQYF
CDR3 DNA: TGCGCCAGCAGCCCGACTAGCGGGGCCTACGAGCAGTACTTC